The 19 T cell receptor beta chains presented below share a single source sample, sequenced in a study of Ad26.COV2.S vaccination and SARS-CoV-2 variants. Stated treatment: roughly 20 received Ad26.COV2.S at low or high dose, single or two shots; about 5 received placebo; per-sample allocation not given. Specimens were obtained on day 63 following the first vaccine or placebo injection. Clones were sequenced by immunoSEQ multiplex PCR, and TCRdb holds only the in-frame ones, with some missing. The table shows under 500,000 clones, with 92% occurring only once. Source: peripheral blood, taken in a trial of Ad26.COV2.S vaccine versus placebo. These receptors were taken from a person aged 18-65 years who received the Ad26.COV2.S COVID-19 vaccine or a placebo.

The chain joins TRBV2 to TRBJ1-2; 11 positions agree with TRBD1. Germline lookup yields CDR1 SNHLY and CDR2 FYNNEI. This CDR3 region has 15 residues. V gave up 5 bases and J gave up 1 base; unmatched junction bases: 3. The CDR3: CASSMDRGHNYGYTF. The CDR3 DNA is TGTGCCAGCAGTATGGACAGGGGGCATAACTATGGCTACACCTTC.

The chain carries TRBV5-6 and TRBJ2-5; no clear D. The CDR3 extends over 14 amino acids. The V gene's germline CDR1 is SGHDT and CDR2 YYEEEE. V was pared by 4 bases and J by 1 base, with 11 bases between. The CDR3 loop is CASSPAGSQETQYF. The CDR3 region has the DNA TGTGCCAGCAGCCCAGCTGGGTCCCAAGAGACCCAGTACTTC.

The V call is TRBV5-3, the J call TRBJ2-5; 10 nucleotides match TRBD1. TRBV5-3 carries the ORF label, with uncertain function. The CDR3 covers 15 residues. V lost 4 bases and J lost 3; bases outside the gene matches: 6. The CDR3 nucleotides read TGTGCCAGAAGCCTTAGACAGGGGGCTGAAGAGACCCAGTACTTC. Translated: CARSLRQGAEETQYF.

CDR3 amino acids: CASSLIGDTQYF. For the CDR3, the DNA is TGCGCCAGCAGCCTGATTGGGGATACGCAGTATTTT. The chain has TRBV4-1 and TRBJ2-3; D is undetermined. Trimming took off 4 bases at V and 6 bases at J, with 8 bases between the two ends. Germline CDR1 and CDR2: MGHRA and YSYEKL. This CDR3 spans 12 amino acids.

This clone was seen just once. The J gene is TRBJ2-5, the V gene TRBV7-7, with 9 bases that match TRBD2. The CDR3 covers 15 residues. Losses at the gene ends were 3 bases for V and 5 bases for J; bases not matched to a gene: 7. The V gene's germline CDR1 is SSHAT and CDR2 FNYEAQ (reference sequence). This CDR3 reads CASSLGLAVGETQYF. The DNA of the CDR3 is TGTGCCAGCAGCTTGGGACTAGCAGTAGGGGAGACCCAGTACTTC. Full variable domain (remainder filled in from reference TRBV7-7 and TRBJ2-5): GAGVSQSPRYKVTKRGQDVTLRCDPISSHATLYWYQQALGQGPEFLTYFNYEAQPDKSGLPSDRFSAERPEGSISTLTIQRTEQRDSAMYRCASSLGLAVGETQYFGPGTRLLVL.

V is TRBV28 and J is TRBJ2-2; a weak D match, TRBD1 (5 bases). CDR3 length: 15 amino acids. Germline loops: CDR1 MDHEN, CDR2 SYDVKM. V was pared by 2 bases and J by 1 base, with 8 bases between. The CDR3 spells CASSLLRENTGELFF. CDR3 DNA sequence: TGTGCCAGCAGTTTACTCAGGGAGAACACCGGGGAGCTGTTTTTT.

The V gene is TRBV28, the J gene TRBJ2-7; the match to TRBD1 covers 7 bases. The CDR3 length is 15 residues. Germline V gives CDR1 MDHEN, CDR2 SYDVKM. The trim removed 7 bases at V and 2 bases at J, leaving 11 bases unmatched. In DNA form, the CDR3 reads TGTGCCAGCATACCCGACGCGACAGGGCCCTACGAGCAGTACTTC. Amino acid sequence: CASIPDATGPYEQYF.

This clone is medium-sized by share. The genes are TRBV29-1 and TRBJ1-2, with a tentative D call TRBD1 (5 bases). The CDR3 consists of 13 residues. Germline loops: CDR1 SQVTM, CDR2 ANQGSEA. The V end lost 2 bases, the J end lost 1 base, and 8 bases lay between the germline ends. The CDR3 protein is CSVERGNNYGYTF. The CDR3 nucleotides are TGCAGCGTTGAACGGGGGAATAACTATGGCTACACCTTC.

The genes are TRBV5-4 and TRBJ2-1; D is uncertain. The V gene's germline CDR1 is SGHNT and CDR2 YYREEE (reference sequence). V shed 9 bases and J shed 0 bases, with 16 bases lying between them. The CDR3 is made up of 15 amino acids. Written as DNA, the CDR3 is TGTGCCATTTCACCATACCTGAGCTCCTACAATGAGCAGTTCTTC. The encoded protein is CAISPYLSSYNEQFF. Full variable domain (missing parts from reference TRBV5-4 and TRBJ2-1): ETGVTQSPTHLIKTRGQQVTLRCSSQSGHNTVSWYQQALGQGPQFIFQYYREEENGRGNFPPRFSGLQFPNYSSELNVNALELDDSALYLCAISPYLSSYNEQFFGPGTRLTVL.

To note about this clone: Other nucleotide sequences in the sample specify the same CDR3. V usage is TRBV7-2 and J usage is TRBJ2-1; possibly TRBD2 for D (6 bases). Germline CDR1 reads SGHTA; CDR2 reads FQGNSA. The CDR3 totals 15 residues. V lost 5 bases, J lost 0 bases, and 11 bases lay in between. CDR3 sequence reads: CASSQRGSSYNEQFF. The CDR3 bases are TGTGCCAGCAGCCAACGGGGGTCCTCCTACAATGAGCAGTTCTTC.

This chain links TRBV3-1 (or the pseudogene TRBV3-2) with TRBJ1-2, with a tentative D call TRBD1 (5 bases). Germline assignment: CDR1 LGHDT and CDR2 YNNKEL (reference sequence). There are 15 residues in the CDR3. The V and J ends lost 7 bases and 2 bases respectively, with 17 bases between them. CDR3 region: CASTPRGAVNYGYTF. CDR3 nucleotides: TGTGCCAGCACTCCACGCGGGGCGGTGAACTATGGCTACACCTTC.

This clone was seen just once. The rearrangement joins TRBV27 to TRBJ1-1; the D is unclear. Germline CDR1 MNHEY, CDR2 SMNVEV (reference sequence). This CDR3 comprises 15 residues. Trimming removed 2 bases at V and 0 bases at J, with 10 bases between. In DNA form, the CDR3 reads TGTGCCAGCAGTTTAACATCGGGCCTGAACACTGAAGCTTTCTTT. This sequence encodes CASSLTSGLNTEAFF.

The V call is TRBV6-5, the J call TRBJ1-2, with 8 nucleotides matching TRBD1. The CDR3 spans 15 residues. Germline-derived CDR1 and CDR2 are MNHEY and SVGAGI. Unmatched junction bases numbered 9, after V lost 2 bases and J lost 7 bases. CDR3 sequence reads: CASSYPGTGGRGYTF. DNA of the CDR3: TGTGCCAGCAGTTACCCCGGGACAGGAGGACGTGGCTACACCTTC.

The CDR3 reads CASRPGTNNYGYTF. DNA of the CDR3: TGTGCCAGCAGGCCCGGGACAAATAACTATGGCTACACCTTC. The chain has TRBV9 and TRBJ1-2; D is possibly TRBD1 (6 bases). Trimming left V 5 bases short and J 1 base short, with 12 bases between. This CDR3 is 14 amino acids long. CDR1 and CDR2 from the germline V gene are SGDLS and YYNGEE. Variable domain in full (rest from reference TRBV9 and TRBJ1-2): DSGVTQTPKHLITATGQRVTLRCSPRSGDLSVYWYQQSLDQGLQFLIQYYNGEERAKGNILERFSAQQFPDLHSELNLSSLELGDSALYFCASRPGTNNYGYTFGSGTRLTVV.

J is TRBJ2-7 and V is TRBV7-8; D possibly corresponds to TRBD1 (7 bases). Germline V lookup: CDR1 SGHVS, CDR2 FQNEAQ. This CDR3 region has 15 residues. The germline V and J ends were trimmed by 0 bases and 6 bases, with 15 bases remaining between them. CDR3 region: CASSLARGTALEQYF. As DNA, the CDR3 is TGTGCCAGCAGCTTAGCGCGCGGGACAGCTCTCGAGCAGTACTTC.

J is TRBJ2-5 and V is TRBV9, with a possible D match to TRBD2 (5 bases). The V gene lost 0 bases and the J gene lost 1 base, with 13 bases spanning the gap. Germline V gene data show CDR1 as SGDLS and CDR2 as YYNGEE. The CDR3 has 16 residues. The CDR3 here is CASSVAPLATQETQYF. The CDR3 region has the DNA TGTGCCAGCAGCGTAGCTCCCTTAGCGACCCAAGAGACCCAGTACTTC.

The chain has TRBV10-3 and TRBJ1-1; D gene ambiguous. The germline V gene has CDR1 ENHRY and CDR2 SYGVKD. V was clipped by 5 bases and J by 3 bases, with 16 bases between them. CDR3 size: 15 residues. CDR3 loop: CAISSREKVDTEAFF. The CDR3 region has the DNA TGTGCCATCAGTTCCCGGGAAAAGGTTGACACTGAAGCTTTCTTT.

Worth noting for this clone: Compared with germline, one end of the junction differs, possibly owing to a read error. This rearrangement joins TRBV5-8 to TRBJ1-2, with no clear D. The CDR3 covers 14 residues. CDR1 is SGHTS and CDR2 is YDEGEE in the germline V gene. The CDR3 reads CASSGYPDNYGCTF. As DNA, the CDR3 is TGTGCCAGCAGCGGGTATCCTGATAACTATGGCTGCACCTTC.

The rearrangement uses TRBV27 and TRBJ2-7; tentatively, D is TRBD1 (5 bases). CDR3 length equals 13 residues. V shed 9 bases and J shed 1 base, with 13 bases lying between them. Germline V gene data show CDR1 as MNHEY and CDR2 as SMNVEV (reference sequence). The chain's CDR3 is CASRRQPSYEQYF. The CDR3 DNA reads as TGTGCCAGTCGAAGACAGCCATCCTACGAGCAGTACTTC.